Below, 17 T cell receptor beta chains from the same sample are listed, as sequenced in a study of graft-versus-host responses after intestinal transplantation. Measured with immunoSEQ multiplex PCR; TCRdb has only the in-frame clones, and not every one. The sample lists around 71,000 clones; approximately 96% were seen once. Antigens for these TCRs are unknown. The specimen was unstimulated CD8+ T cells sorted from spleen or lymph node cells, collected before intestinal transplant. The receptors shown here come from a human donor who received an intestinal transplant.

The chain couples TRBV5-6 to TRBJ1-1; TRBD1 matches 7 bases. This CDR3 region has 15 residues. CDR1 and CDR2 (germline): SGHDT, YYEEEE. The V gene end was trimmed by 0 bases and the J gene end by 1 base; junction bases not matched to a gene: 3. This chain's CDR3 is CASSLAGQENTEAFF. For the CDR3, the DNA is TGTGCCAGCAGCTTGGCCGGACAGGAGAACACTGAAGCTTTCTTT.

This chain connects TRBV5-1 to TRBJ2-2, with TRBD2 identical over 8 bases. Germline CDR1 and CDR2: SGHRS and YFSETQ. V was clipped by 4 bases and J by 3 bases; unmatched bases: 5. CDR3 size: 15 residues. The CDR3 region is CASSPGLGDTGELFF. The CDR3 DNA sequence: TGCGCCAGCAGCCCGGGACTAGGTGACACCGGGGAGCTGTTTTTT.

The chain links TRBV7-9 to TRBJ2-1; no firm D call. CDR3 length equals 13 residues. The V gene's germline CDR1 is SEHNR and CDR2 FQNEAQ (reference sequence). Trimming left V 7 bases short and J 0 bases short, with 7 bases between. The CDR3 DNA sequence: TGTGCCAGCACCATTAGCTCCTACAATGAGCAGTTCTTC. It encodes CASTISSYNEQFF.

CDR3 sequence (DNA): TGTGCCAGCAGTTACAGGGAACAGGGGGTCAATCAGCCCCAGCATTTT. Protein: CASSYREQGVNQPQHF. The V call is TRBV6-6, the J call TRBJ1-5; TRBD1 agrees at 8 bases. In germline, CDR1 is MNHNY, CDR2 SVGAGI (reference sequence). V lost 2 bases, J lost 3 bases, and 6 bases stayed unmatched. The CDR3 runs to 16 residues.

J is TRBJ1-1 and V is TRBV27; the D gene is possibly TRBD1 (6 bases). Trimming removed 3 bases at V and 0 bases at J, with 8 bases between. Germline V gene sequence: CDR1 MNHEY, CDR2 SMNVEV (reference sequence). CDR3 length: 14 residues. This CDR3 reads CASSFGDMNTEAFF. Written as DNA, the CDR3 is TGTGCCAGCAGTTTTGGGGACATGAACACTGAAGCTTTCTTT.

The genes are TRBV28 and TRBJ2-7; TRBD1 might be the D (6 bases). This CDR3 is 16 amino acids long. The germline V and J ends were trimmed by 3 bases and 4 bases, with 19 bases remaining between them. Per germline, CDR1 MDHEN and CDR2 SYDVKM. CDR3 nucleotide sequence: TGTGCCAGCAGTTTCTCGACAGGTTCGGGCGGGTACGAGCAGTACTTC. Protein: CASSFSTGSGGYEQYF.

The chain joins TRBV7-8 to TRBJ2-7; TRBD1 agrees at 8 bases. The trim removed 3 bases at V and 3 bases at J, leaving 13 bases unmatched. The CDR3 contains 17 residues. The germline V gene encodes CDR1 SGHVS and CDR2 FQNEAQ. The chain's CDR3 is CASSFPPETGVFYEQYF. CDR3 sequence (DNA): TGTGCCAGCAGCTTCCCCCCCGAGACAGGGGTTTTCTACGAGCAGTACTTC.

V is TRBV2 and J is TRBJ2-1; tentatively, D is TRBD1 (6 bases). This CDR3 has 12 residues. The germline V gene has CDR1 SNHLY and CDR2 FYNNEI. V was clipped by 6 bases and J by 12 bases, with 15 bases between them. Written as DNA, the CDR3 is TGTGCCAGCAGCGATCCCGGGACAAGGCAGTTCTTC. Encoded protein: CASSDPGTRQFF.

The chain's CDR3 is CASSSLGTLYVQPQHF. In DNA, the CDR3 is TGTGCCAGCAGTTCCCTCGGGACACTTTATGTCCAGCCCCAGCATTTT. This chain uses TRBV27 with TRBJ1-5; possibly TRBD1 for D (6 bases). There are 16 residues in the CDR3. Trimming took 4 bases from V and 7 from J, leaving 20 bases between them. From germline, CDR1 is MNHEY and CDR2 SMNVEV (reference sequence).

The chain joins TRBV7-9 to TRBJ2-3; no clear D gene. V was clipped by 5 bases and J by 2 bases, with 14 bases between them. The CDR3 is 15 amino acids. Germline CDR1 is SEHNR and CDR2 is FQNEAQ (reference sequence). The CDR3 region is CASSPIQPYTDTQYF. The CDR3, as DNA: TGTGCCAGCAGCCCGATACAGCCTTACACAGATACGCAGTATTTT.

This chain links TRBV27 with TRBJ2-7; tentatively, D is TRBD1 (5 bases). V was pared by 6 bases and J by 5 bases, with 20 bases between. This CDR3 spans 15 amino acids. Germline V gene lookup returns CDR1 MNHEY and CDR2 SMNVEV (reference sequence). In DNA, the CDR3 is TGTGCCAGCAGGTTAGGTGCACAGGAGAACCACGAGCAGTACTTC. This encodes CASRLGAQENHEQYF.

CDR3 protein: CASSYGRHQETQYF. DNA for the CDR3: TGTGCCAGCAGCTACGGACGGCATCAAGAGACCCAGTACTTC. The gene calls are TRBV5-6 and TRBJ2-5; D unclear. V was shortened by 3 bases and J by 2 bases, with 11 bases between the two germline ends. CDR3 length: 14 amino acids. The germline gives CDR1 SGHDT, CDR2 YYEEEE.

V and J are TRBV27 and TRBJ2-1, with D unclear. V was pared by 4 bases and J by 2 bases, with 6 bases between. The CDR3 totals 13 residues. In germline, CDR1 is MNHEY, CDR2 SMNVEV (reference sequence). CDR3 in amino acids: CASSYSAYNEQFF. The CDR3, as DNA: TGTGCCAGCAGTTATTCCGCCTACAATGAGCAGTTCTTC.

CDR3 in DNA: TGCGCCAGCAGCTCCGGGACTAGCGGCTACGAGCAGTACTTC. Amino acid sequence: CASSSGTSGYEQYF. The chain carries TRBV5-1 and TRBJ2-7, with 11 bases identical to TRBD2. The CDR3 has 14 amino acids. Germline-derived CDR1 and CDR2 are SGHRS and YFSETQ. V was clipped by 3 bases and J by 3 bases; unmatched bases: 2.

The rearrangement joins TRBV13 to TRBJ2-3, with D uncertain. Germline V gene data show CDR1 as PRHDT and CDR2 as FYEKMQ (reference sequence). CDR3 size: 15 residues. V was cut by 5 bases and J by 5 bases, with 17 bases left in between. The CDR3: CASSSTPGYLDTQYF. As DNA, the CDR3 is TGTGCCAGCAGCAGCACTCCTGGATACCTAGATACGCAGTATTTT.

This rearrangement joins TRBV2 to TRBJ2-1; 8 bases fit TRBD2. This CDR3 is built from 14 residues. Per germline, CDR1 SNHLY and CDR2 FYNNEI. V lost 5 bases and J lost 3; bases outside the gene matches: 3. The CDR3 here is CASSTTSDYNEQFF. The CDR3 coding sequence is TGTGCCAGCAGTACGACTAGCGACTACAATGAGCAGTTCTTC.

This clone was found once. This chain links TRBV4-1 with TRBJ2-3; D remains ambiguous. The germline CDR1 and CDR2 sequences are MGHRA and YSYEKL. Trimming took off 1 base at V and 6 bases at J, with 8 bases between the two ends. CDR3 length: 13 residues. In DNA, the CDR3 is TGCGCCAGCAGCCAAGTCACCGGGGATACGCAGTATTTT. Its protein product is CASSQVTGDTQYF.